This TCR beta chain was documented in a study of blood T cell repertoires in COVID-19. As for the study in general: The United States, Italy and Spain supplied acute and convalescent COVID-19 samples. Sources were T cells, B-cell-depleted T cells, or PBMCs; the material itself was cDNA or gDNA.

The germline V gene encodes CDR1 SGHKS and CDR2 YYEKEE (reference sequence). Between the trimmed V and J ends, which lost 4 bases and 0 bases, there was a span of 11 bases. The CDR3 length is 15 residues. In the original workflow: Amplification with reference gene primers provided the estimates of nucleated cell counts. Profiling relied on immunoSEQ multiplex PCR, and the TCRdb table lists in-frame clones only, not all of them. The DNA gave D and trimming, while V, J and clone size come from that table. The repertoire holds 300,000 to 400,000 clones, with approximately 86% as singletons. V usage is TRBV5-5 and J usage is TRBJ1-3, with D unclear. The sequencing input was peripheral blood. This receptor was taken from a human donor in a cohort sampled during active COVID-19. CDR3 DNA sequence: TGTGCCAGCAGCCCGGTAGGAGACTCTGGAAACACCATATATTTT. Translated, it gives CASSPVGDSGNTIYF. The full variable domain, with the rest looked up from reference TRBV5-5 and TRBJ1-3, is DAGVTQSPTHLIKTRGQQVTLRCSPISGHKSVSWYQQVLGQGPQFIFQYYEKEERGRGNFPDRFSARQFPNYSSELNVNALLLGDSALYLCASSPVGDSGNTIYFGEGSWLTVV.